This is a list of T cell receptor beta chains from one sample in a study of blood T cell repertoires in COVID-19. Here immunoSEQ multiplex PCR was the method, and the copy in TCRdb shows in-frame clones only, minus some. The profile covers 160,000 or so clones, with 87% appearing a single time and roughly 1.5% taken by the ten largest. Sequenced sample: peripheral blood. Receptors originate from a woman between 45 and 65 years old with acute or convalescent COVID-19. Each CDR3 is given with its conserved first and last residue. The D gene is left open where the match is weak. Only some rows state a clone size, as once, few, many or a class for expanded clones.

j_gene: TRBJ2-7
abundance: .
d_gene: TRBD1
v_gene: TRBV4-3
CDR3nt: TGCGCCAGCAGCCACTCCTTTAGACAGGGGCTGGGCGAGCAGTACTTC
CDR3aa: CASSHSFRQGLGEQYF

j_gene: TRBJ1-4
abundance: .
d_gene: TRBD1
v_gene: TRBV29-1
CDR3nt: TGCAGCGTCCTAACCGGGACAGGGAACTGGCGAGAAAAACTGTTTTTT
CDR3aa: CSVLTGTGNWREKLFF

j_gene: TRBJ2-1
abundance: .
d_gene: .
v_gene: TRBV29-1
CDR3nt: TGCAGCGTTCTCCGGGACTACAATGAGCAGTTCTTC
CDR3aa: CSVLRDYNEQFF

j_gene: TRBJ2-2
abundance: many
d_gene: .
v_gene: TRBV7-2
CDR3nt: TGTGCCAGCAGCTTAGGAGGGGAGGACACCGGGGAGCTGTTTTTT
CDR3aa: CASSLGGEDTGELFF

j_gene: TRBJ2-3
abundance: .
d_gene: TRBD1
v_gene: TRBV6-6
CDR3nt: TGTGCCAGCAGGGGACAGATCACAGATACGCAGTATTTT
CDR3aa: CASRGQITDTQYF

j_gene: TRBJ1-5
abundance: .
d_gene: .
v_gene: TRBV7-8
CDR3nt: TGTGCCAGCAGCCTTTACGGGGGCAATCAGCCCCAGCATTTT
CDR3aa: CASSLYGGNQPQHF

j_gene: TRBJ1-4
abundance: .
d_gene: TRBD1
v_gene: TRBV18
CDR3nt: TGTGCCAGCTCACCCGGGGACAGGGGAAGTTCAACTAATGAAAAACTGTTTTTT
CDR3aa: CASSPGDRGSSTNEKLFF

j_gene: TRBJ2-1
abundance: .
d_gene: .
v_gene: TRBV6-2/TRBV6-3
CDR3nt: TGTGCCAGCAGCCACACGAGGGATGAGCAGTTCTTC
CDR3aa: CASSHTRDEQFF

j_gene: TRBJ1-6
abundance: .
d_gene: TRBD1
v_gene: TRBV6-5
CDR3nt: TGTGCCAGCAGTCCCCGGGACAGGGTCCTCTCCCTCCACTTT
CDR3aa: CASSPRDRVLSLHF

j_gene: TRBJ1-2
abundance: .
d_gene: TRBD1
v_gene: TRBV3-1/TRBV3-2
CDR3nt: TGTGCCAGCAGCCAATTACAGGGGGCTCTCCTACACTTC
CDR3aa: CASSQLQGALLHF

j_gene: TRBJ1-5
abundance: .
d_gene: TRBD1
v_gene: TRBV7-9
CDR3nt: TGTGCCAGCAGCTTATGGGGACAGGGCAATCAGCCCCAGCATTTT
CDR3aa: CASSLWGQGNQPQHF

j_gene: TRBJ2-3
abundance: .
d_gene: TRBD2
v_gene: TRBV9
CDR3nt: TGTGCCAGCAGCGTAGTGGCTAGCGGAACAGATACGCAGTATTTT
CDR3aa: CASSVVASGTDTQYF

j_gene: TRBJ1-3
abundance: few
d_gene: TRBD1
v_gene: TRBV9
CDR3nt: TGTGCCAGCAGCGTAGACCCGGACAGGGGGAACACCATATATTTT
CDR3aa: CASSVDPDRGNTIYF

j_gene: TRBJ1-1
abundance: .
d_gene: .
v_gene: TRBV3-1/TRBV3-2
CDR3nt: TGTGCCAGCAGCTACCGGGACACGAACACTGAAGCTTTCTTT
CDR3aa: CASSYRDTNTEAFF

j_gene: TRBJ2-1
abundance: .
d_gene: .
v_gene: TRBV12-3/TRBV12-4
CDR3nt: TGTGCCAGCAGTCCCTTAAATGAGCAGTTCTTC
CDR3aa: CASSPLNEQFF

j_gene: TRBJ2-1
abundance: .
d_gene: TRBD1
v_gene: TRBV7-9
CDR3nt: TGTGCCAGCAGCACCCGACAGGGATCAGGCAATGAGCAGTTCTTC
CDR3aa: CASSTRQGSGNEQFF

j_gene: TRBJ1-1
abundance: .
d_gene: TRBD1
v_gene: TRBV5-4
CDR3nt: TGTGCCAGCAGCAGGTTGGGACAGGGGGATACTGAAGCTTTCTTT
CDR3aa: CASSRLGQGDTEAFF

j_gene: TRBJ1-5
abundance: .
d_gene: .
v_gene: TRBV6-5
CDR3nt: TGTGCCAGCACCCTAGGGGATCAGCCCCAGCATTTT
CDR3aa: CASTLGDQPQHF

j_gene: TRBJ2-7
abundance: .
d_gene: TRBD2
v_gene: TRBV9
CDR3nt: TGTGCCAGCAGCGCGAGGGCCCTAGCGGGGGGCGGGGAGCAGTACTTC
CDR3aa: CASSARALAGGGEQYF

j_gene: TRBJ1-2
abundance: .
d_gene: TRBD1
v_gene: TRBV24-1
CDR3nt: TGTGCCACCAGTGATGGCCGGGACAGGGGGCTGCTTGGCTACACCTTC
CDR3aa: CATSDGRDRGLLGYTF

j_gene: TRBJ1-2
abundance: .
d_gene: TRBD1
v_gene: TRBV9
CDR3nt: TGTGCCAGCAGCCCCTTACAGGGGGCGCGGGATGGCTACACCTTC
CDR3aa: CASSPLQGARDGYTF

j_gene: TRBJ2-5
abundance: .
d_gene: TRBD2
v_gene: TRBV7-6
CDR3nt: TGTGCCAGCAGCTCACTTCACTTTACGGGACTAGCGGAGGGGGGAGAGACCCAGTACTTC
CDR3aa: CASSSLHFTGLAEGGETQYF

j_gene: TRBJ2-5
abundance: .
d_gene: TRBD2
v_gene: TRBV11-2
CDR3nt: TGTGCCAGCAGCTTAGTAGGGACTAGCGGGGGGGGCAAGTACTTC
CDR3aa: CASSLVGTSGGGKYF

j_gene: TRBJ2-1
abundance: .
d_gene: .
v_gene: TRBV19
CDR3nt: TGTGCCAGTAGTATAGCGGGTGGAAGTATGTACAATGAGCAGTTCTTC
CDR3aa: CASSIAGGSMYNEQFF

j_gene: TRBJ1-1
abundance: .
d_gene: .
v_gene: TRBV19
CDR3nt: TGTGCCAGTACCTCGGGACTCAACACTGAAGCTTTCTTT
CDR3aa: CASTSGLNTEAFF

j_gene: TRBJ1-1
abundance: .
d_gene: TRBD1
v_gene: TRBV19
CDR3nt: TGTGCCAGTAGTATTACAGGGGTGACTGAAGCTTTCTTT
CDR3aa: CASSITGVTEAFF

j_gene: TRBJ1-2
abundance: .
d_gene: TRBD1
v_gene: TRBV18
CDR3nt: TGTGCCAGCTCACCTGTCGGGACAGGGGACAACTATGGCTACACCTTC
CDR3aa: CASSPVGTGDNYGYTF

j_gene: TRBJ1-6
abundance: .
d_gene: .
v_gene: TRBV18
CDR3nt: TGTGCCAGCTCACCACTTGCGTCGGACAGTTCAGGTTCACCCCTCCACTTT
CDR3aa: CASSPLASDSSGSPLHF

j_gene: TRBJ2-7
abundance: .
d_gene: TRBD2
v_gene: TRBV4-1
CDR3nt: TGCGCCAGCAGCCAAGAAAACGGGAGGGCCGACGAGCAGTACTTC
CDR3aa: CASSQENGRADEQYF

j_gene: TRBJ2-7
abundance: .
d_gene: TRBD1
v_gene: TRBV19
CDR3nt: TGTGCCAGTACTAACAGGGGGTACGAGCAGTACTTC
CDR3aa: CASTNRGYEQYF

j_gene: TRBJ2-7
abundance: once
d_gene: .
v_gene: TRBV7-2
CDR3nt: TGTGCCAGCAGCTTTGGAGGGGCGCTTTACGAGCAGTACTTC
CDR3aa: CASSFGGALYEQYF

j_gene: TRBJ1-4
abundance: .
d_gene: TRBD1
v_gene: TRBV19
CDR3nt: TGTGCCAGTACGGCTTACGGGACAGGGAATGAAAAACTGTTTTTT
CDR3aa: CASTAYGTGNEKLFF

j_gene: TRBJ1-2
abundance: .
d_gene: .
v_gene: TRBV19
CDR3nt: TGTGCCAGTAGTCCCGGGAGGCTTGGCTACACCTTC
CDR3aa: CASSPGRLGYTF

j_gene: TRBJ2-1
abundance: .
d_gene: .
v_gene: TRBV2
CDR3nt: TGTGCCAGCAATGCAGGGTCTCTCGCGCAGTTCTTC
CDR3aa: CASNAGSLAQFF

j_gene: TRBJ1-4
abundance: once
d_gene: TRBD1
v_gene: TRBV5-6
CDR3nt: TGTGCCAGCAGCTCAGGGGGCGCGGGAGAAAAACTGTTTTTT
CDR3aa: CASSSGGAGEKLFF

j_gene: TRBJ2-7
abundance: once
d_gene: TRBD2
v_gene: TRBV5-1
CDR3nt: TGCGCCAGCAGCCACAACGGCGGGAGCTCCTACGAGCAGTACTTC
CDR3aa: CASSHNGGSSYEQYF

j_gene: TRBJ1-4
abundance: .
d_gene: .
v_gene: TRBV2
CDR3nt: TGTGCCAGCAGTGATGGAGGACAGAGTAATGAAAAACTGTTTTTT
CDR3aa: CASSDGGQSNEKLFF

j_gene: TRBJ2-1
abundance: .
d_gene: .
v_gene: TRBV5-1
CDR3nt: TGCGCCAGCAGTTTGACAGCCGAGCAGTTCTTC
CDR3aa: CASSLTAEQFF

j_gene: TRBJ2-1
abundance: .
d_gene: .
v_gene: TRBV7-3
CDR3nt: TGTGCCAGCAGCTTAACAGACTTCAATGAGCAGTTCTTC
CDR3aa: CASSLTDFNEQFF

j_gene: TRBJ2-5
abundance: .
d_gene: .
v_gene: TRBV18
CDR3nt: TGTGCCAGCTCACAAAACTGGCAGGGGGAGGCAGAGACCCAGTACTTC
CDR3aa: CASSQNWQGEAETQYF

j_gene: TRBJ2-3
abundance: once
d_gene: .
v_gene: TRBV19
CDR3nt: TGTGCCAGTACCGCGGAGGGGTGGGATACGCAGTATTTT
CDR3aa: CASTAEGWDTQYF

j_gene: TRBJ2-3
abundance: .
d_gene: .
v_gene: TRBV7-9
CDR3nt: TGTGCCAGCAGCTTACTGGGCCACAGCACAGATACGCAGTATTTT
CDR3aa: CASSLLGHSTDTQYF

j_gene: TRBJ2-1
abundance: .
d_gene: .
v_gene: TRBV5-4
CDR3nt: TGTGCCAGCAGTTCCCTCCTGAGCTCCTACAATGAGCAGTTCTTC
CDR3aa: CASSSLLSSYNEQFF

j_gene: TRBJ2-6
abundance: once
d_gene: .
v_gene: TRBV7-9
CDR3nt: TGTGCCAGCACCCTAAGAATCAAGCAGGGCTTCTCTGGGGCCAACGTCCTGACTTTC
CDR3aa: CASTLRIKQGFSGANVLTF

j_gene: TRBJ2-2
abundance: .
d_gene: TRBD1
v_gene: TRBV2
CDR3nt: TGTGCCAGCAGTGCTCAGGGGGCTGCCGGGGAGCTGTTTTTT
CDR3aa: CASSAQGAAGELFF

j_gene: TRBJ2-3
abundance: .
d_gene: .
v_gene: TRBV5-6
CDR3nt: TGTGCCAGCAGCTTGGTTGAACTAACAGATACGCAGTATTTT
CDR3aa: CASSLVELTDTQYF

j_gene: TRBJ1-2
abundance: .
d_gene: .
v_gene: TRBV18
CDR3nt: TGTGCCAGCTCACCACGGACAGCGGAGGGCTACACCTTC
CDR3aa: CASSPRTAEGYTF

j_gene: TRBJ1-2
abundance: .
d_gene: TRBD1
v_gene: TRBV19
CDR3nt: TGTGCCAGTAATATAGGGACAGGAGTTGACTACACCTTC
CDR3aa: CASNIGTGVDYTF

j_gene: TRBJ2-1
abundance: few
d_gene: TRBD2
v_gene: TRBV10-1
CDR3nt: TGCGCCAGCAGTGACCGACTAGCGGGGGGGAATGAGCAGTTCTTC
CDR3aa: CASSDRLAGGNEQFF

j_gene: TRBJ1-2
abundance: few
d_gene: .
v_gene: TRBV15
CDR3nt: TGTGCCACCAGCAGAGAGCGGGAGAACTATGGCTACACCTTC
CDR3aa: CATSRERENYGYTF

j_gene: TRBJ1-1
abundance: .
d_gene: TRBD1
v_gene: TRBV5-1
CDR3nt: TGCGCCAGCAGCTCGAGACAGGGGCTGAACACTGAAGCTTTCTTT
CDR3aa: CASSSRQGLNTEAFF

j_gene: TRBJ2-2
abundance: .
d_gene: .
v_gene: TRBV4-1
CDR3nt: TGCGCCAGCAGCCAAGTGAGGAACACCGGGGAGCTGTTTTTT
CDR3aa: CASSQVRNTGELFF

j_gene: TRBJ2-5
abundance: .
d_gene: .
v_gene: TRBV7-2
CDR3nt: TGTGCCAGCAACAACCCCTGGGGGCAGGGGAAGCGGGAGACCCAGTACTTC
CDR3aa: CASNNPWGQGKRETQYF

j_gene: TRBJ2-2
abundance: .
d_gene: .
v_gene: TRBV6-5
CDR3nt: TGTGCCAGCAGTTGGACAGAAGAAACCGGGGAGCTGTTTTTT
CDR3aa: CASSWTEETGELFF

j_gene: TRBJ2-3
abundance: .
d_gene: TRBD1
v_gene: TRBV28
CDR3nt: TGTGCCAGCAGTACCCAGGGGGCCAGCACAGATACGCAGTATTTT
CDR3aa: CASSTQGASTDTQYF

j_gene: TRBJ1-2
abundance: .
d_gene: TRBD1
v_gene: TRBV5-1
CDR3nt: TGCGCCAGCAGCTTCAACTCGAGGACAGGGCGTGGTGGCTACACCTTC
CDR3aa: CASSFNSRTGRGGYTF

j_gene: TRBJ2-1
abundance: .
d_gene: TRBD2
v_gene: TRBV24-1
CDR3nt: TGTGCCACCAGTGATCCTACTAGCGGGGGGGCGATTGAGCAGTTCTTC
CDR3aa: CATSDPTSGGAIEQFF

j_gene: TRBJ1-2
abundance: once
d_gene: TRBD1
v_gene: TRBV2
CDR3nt: TGTGCCAGCAGTCCTGACAGGGGTAATGGCTACACCTTC
CDR3aa: CASSPDRGNGYTF

j_gene: TRBJ2-1
abundance: once
d_gene: .
v_gene: TRBV7-3
CDR3nt: TGTGCCAGCAGCTTACTCCGGGGAAACAATGAGCAGTTCTTC
CDR3aa: CASSLLRGNNEQFF